The source of this T cell receptor (beta chain) is a study of T cell repertoires in cytomegalovirus infection (dated by TCRdb to about 2019). Looking at the study overall: Donor HLA type was relevant to the analysis, because carriage of CMV infection together with the matching HLA type was indicated by public TCR beta signatures. What the authors observed across the whole study: The ex vivo response was dominated by HLA-C-restricted CMV-specific TCR beta clonotypes, which also provided the single most frequent clonotype in two of eight donors. Cumulative frequency of public TCR beta family members discriminated carriers of CMV infection plus the relevant HLA type in this cohort and an independent approximately 370-donor cohort.

Turning to this clonotype: What this receptor recognizes is not known. No much larger clone exists at a distance of one base, and base qualities are not known.

TCRdb names Illumina HiSeq 1500 as the instrument used. Clones were called with MiXCR by TCRdb after fastp trimmed the public reads at Q25, and only in-frame beta chains were retained. Identical CDR3 protein sequences are pooled into one entry, listed with their most common genes and DNA. The sample table holds roughly 630,000 distinct CDR3 sequences, of which 20% to 25% were seen once. Of the sample, roughly 8% falls within the top ten clones. The clonotype comes from a human donor in good health (CMV status not recorded). Some clones in this sample may be carry-over from other donors' samples. The sample taken for sequencing was CD8+ T cells from PBMCs.

The CDR3: CASSPPGGSGEQYV. The nucleotides are TGTGCCAGCAGTCCCCCGGGGGGAAGCGGCGAGCAGTACGTC. Here the chain combines TRBV28 and TRBJ2-7, with TRBD2 identical over 7 junction bases. Reading the germline V gene gives CDR1 MDHEN and CDR2 SYDVKM. Trimming removed 5 bases from V and 6 bases from J; the gene matches leave 10 bases unexplained. Including cysteine and valine, the CDR3 has 14 amino acids. Only the CDR3 DNA is retained, 42 bases long and in frame from the first base.